The sample holds many counts of the clone carrying this TCR beta chain. At one of its ends the junction is not consistent with the germline gene, which may arise from a read error. This CDR3 contains 13 residues. Per the germline V gene, CDR1 is SGHKS and CDR2 is YYEKEE (reference sequence). Time point meaning: longitudinal time-point 2. The record originates from a study of neurological immune-mediated disorders. TCRdb called the 5' RACE reads again in MiXCR, with one record for every CDR3 protein. This table holds 100,000 or so distinct CDR3 sequences, roughly 13% found once. What was sequenced was PBMCs. The TCR was taken from a female donor with HTLV-1-associated myelopathy (HAM/TSP). The chain joins TRBV5-5 to TRBJ2-3; TRBD1 agrees at 10 bases. CDR3: CASRNAGTGVGGF. DNA for the CDR3: TGTGCCAGCAGAAACGCCGGGACAGGGGTGGGGGGTTTT.